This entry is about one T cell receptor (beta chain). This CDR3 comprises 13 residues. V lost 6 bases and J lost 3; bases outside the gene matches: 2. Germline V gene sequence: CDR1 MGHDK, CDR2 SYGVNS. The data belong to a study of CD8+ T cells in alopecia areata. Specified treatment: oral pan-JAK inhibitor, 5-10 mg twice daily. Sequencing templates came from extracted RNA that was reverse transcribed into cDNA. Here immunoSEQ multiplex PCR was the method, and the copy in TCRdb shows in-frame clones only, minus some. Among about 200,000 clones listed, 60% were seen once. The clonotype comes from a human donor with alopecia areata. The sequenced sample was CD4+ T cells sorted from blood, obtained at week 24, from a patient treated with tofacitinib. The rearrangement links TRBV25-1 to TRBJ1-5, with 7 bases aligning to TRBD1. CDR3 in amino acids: CASSDRDNQPQHF. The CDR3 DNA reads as TGTGCCAGCAGCGACAGGGACAATCAGCCCCAGCATTTT. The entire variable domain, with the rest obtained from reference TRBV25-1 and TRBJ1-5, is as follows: EADIYQTPRYLVIGTGKKITLECSQTMGHDKMYWYQQDPGMELHLIHYSYGVNSTEKGDLSSESTVSRIRTEHFPLTLESARPSHTSQYLCASSDRDNQPQHFGDGTRLSIL.